The TCR beta chain under discussion was sequenced for a study of T-cell reconstitution after alpha-beta-depleted transplantation in children. Comments on this clonotype: Antigen unknown.

V was pared by 2 bases and J by 5 bases, with 12 bases between. This CDR3 spans 14 amino acids. CDR1 and CDR2 (germline): MDHEN, SYDVKM. Construction of the TCRbeta library involved unique molecular identifiers. TCRdb re-derived calls from the PCR reads in MiXCR, one entry per CDR3 protein. Of tens of thousands of distinct CDR3 sequences in the sample, 4.9% are singletons; the top ten hold approximately 17%. Study observations and caveats: It was reported that alpha-beta T cells came from several hundred expanded graft clones (about two months after transplant).

This chain connects TRBV28 to TRBJ2-5; the D is unclear. This sample comprised PBMCs, mostly from graft donor cells, obtained 180 days after TCRalphabeta/CD19-depleted stem cell transplant. The TCR was taken from a boy under three years old who had a stem cell transplant for acute myeloid leukemia, so the T cells may come from the graft donor. The CDR3 spells CASSLGVIRETQYF. Written as DNA, the CDR3 is TGTGCCAGCAGTTTAGGGGTAATTAGGGAGACCCAGTACTTC. Using reference TRBV28 and TRBJ2-5 for the parts outside the CDR3, the full variable domain is DVKVTQSSRYLVKRTGEKVFLECVQDMDHENMFWYRQDPGLGLRLIYFSYDVKMKEKGDIPEGYSVSREKKERFSLILESASTNQTSMYLCASSLGVIRETQYFGPGTRLLVL.